This T cell receptor (beta chain) stems from a study of T cell responses to AZD1222 COVID-19 vaccine. Study observations and caveats: Variant regions that are unmutated are reportedly the target of nearly half of spike-specific TCRs. At baseline, seropositivity was found in only six or seven AZD1222 recipients.

Germline values: CDR1 MNHEY, CDR2 SVGAGI. The V end lost 7 bases, the J end lost 6 bases, and 13 bases lay between the germline ends. This CDR3 contains 12 residues. In regard to this clone: Its antigen is currently unknown.

The repertoire was sequenced with immunoSEQ multiplex PCR; TCRdb's copy has only in-frame clones and lacks some. The data show over 100,000 clones, 70% to 90% seen once. The source was peripheral blood, collected 28 days after the second AZD1222 dose. The origin of this receptor is an adult who received the AZD1222 COVID-19 vaccine. This chain joins TRBV6-5 and TRBJ2-7; D not certain. The CDR3 bases are TGTGCCAGCATGGGCGAATTTGGCGAGCAGTACTTC. Protein: CASMGEFGEQYF.